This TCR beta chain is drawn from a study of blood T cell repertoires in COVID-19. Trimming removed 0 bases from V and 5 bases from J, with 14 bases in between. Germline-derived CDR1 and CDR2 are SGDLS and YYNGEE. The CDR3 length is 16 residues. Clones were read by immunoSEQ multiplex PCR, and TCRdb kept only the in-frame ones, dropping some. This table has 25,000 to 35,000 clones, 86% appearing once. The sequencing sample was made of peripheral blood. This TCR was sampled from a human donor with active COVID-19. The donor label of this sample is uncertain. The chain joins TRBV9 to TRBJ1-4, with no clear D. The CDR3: CASSVGSGTLNEKLFF. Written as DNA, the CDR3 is TGTGCCAGCAGCGTAGGCTCCGGTACCTTGAATGAAAAACTGTTTTTT.